This T cell receptor (beta chain) was observed in a study of a mutant IDH1 vaccine in newly diagnosed glioma. Turning to the study itself: The treated population exhibited a male proportion of around 62%, a female proportion of roughly 40%, and a mean age of around 40 years. Standard pretreatment was either radiotherapy, temozolomide, or, for most, radiochemotherapy with temozolomide. Whole-study results and caveats: Top-clonotype changes in peripheral T cells seemed unrelated to pseudoprogression.

The sample's time point: week 35, safety follow-up. Each dose delivered 300 ug of mutant IDH1 20-mer peptide subcutaneously with imiquimod. CDR1 is SGHNT and CDR2 is YENEEA in the germline V gene. J gave up 4 bases and V 3 bases, and 4 bases lay outside the gene matches. This CDR3 is built from 14 residues. Profiling relied on immunoSEQ multiplex PCR, and the TCRdb table lists in-frame clones only, not all of them. The sample lists roughly 52,000 clones, around four fifths occurring once. Notes on this clone: Its antigen is unknown.

The material sequenced was PBMCs, taken from a glioma patient whose treatment included an IDH1 peptide vaccine. The V call is TRBV11-3, the J call TRBJ2-5, with 8 bases aligning to TRBD2. The TCR sequence derives from a woman aged 18-29 years with glioma. The CDR3 nucleotides read TGTGCCAGCAGCTTCCGAGCGGGAGTAGAGACCCAGTACTTC. It encodes CASSFRAGVETQYF. Supplemented by reference TRBV11-3 and TRBJ2-5, the full variable domain reads EAGVVQSPRYKIIEKKQPVAFWCNPISGHNTLYWYLQNLGQGPELLIRYENEEAVDDSQLPKDRFSAERLKGVDSTLKIQPAELGDSAVYLCASSFRAGVETQYFGPGTRLLVL.